Listed below are T cell receptor beta chains from one sample, sequenced in a study of metastatic and nonmetastatic thyroid tumors. MiXCR was used by TCRdb to re-call the PCR reads. The table lists about 59,000 clones, more than 25% of them singletons, with about 16% in the top ten. Specimen: blood. These receptors were obtained from a female donor with papillary thyroid cancer or a benign thyroid nodule (not recorded which). Some clones in this sample may be carry-over from other donors' samples. Both conserved end residues are part of each CDR3. Each record gives: D gene, J gene, V gene, clone size, CDR3 DNA, CDR3 protein. A D gene is named only where the DNA matches it firmly. A clone size is listed for some rows: how often the clone was seen (once, few, many), or a class if it is expanded.

>.|TRBJ1-5|TRBV11-2|.
TGTGCCAGCAGCCCTCTAGGGATTGCAGGGGATGGGACAAATCAGCCCCAGCATTTT
CASSPLGIAGDGTNQPQHF
>.|TRBJ2-3|TRBV2|large
TGTGCCAGCAGTGAACGACCGGGACTCCGAGATACGCAGTATTTT
CASSERPGLRDTQYF
>.|TRBJ2-1|TRBV11-2|few
TGTGCCAGCAAGGACTGGGATGAGCAGTTCTTC
CASKDWDEQFF
>TRBD1|TRBJ2-1|TRBV10-3|few
TGTGCCATCTCCAGGGGGCGGGATGAGCAGTTCTTC
CAISRGRDEQFF
>TRBD2|TRBJ2-6|TRBV5-1|few
TGCGCCAGCAGCTTGGTAGCGGGTTCAGGGGCCAACGTCCTGACTTTC
CASSLVAGSGANVLTF
>.|TRBJ2-1|TRBV12-3/TRBV12-4|few
TGTGCCACCAGATGGGGGGGGGCGGATGAGCAGTTCTTC
CATRWGGADEQFF
>.|TRBJ1-2|TRBV5-5|.
TGTGCCAGCAGCCGGGAGGGGACCGACTATGGCTACACCTTC
CASSREGTDYGYTF
>.|TRBJ1-6|TRBV10-2|many
TGCGCCAGCAGTGAGTCGGGACGGGGTTCACCCCTCCACTTT
CASSESGRGSPLHF
>.|TRBJ2-3|TRBV11-2|.
TGTGCCAGCAGCTTAGTGCGAGGAGATACGCAGTATTTT
CASSLVRGDTQYF
>.|TRBJ1-1|TRBV7-9|.
TGTGCCAGCAGCTTAGACAGGGTTTTAAACACTGAAGCTTTCTTT
CASSLDRVLNTEAFF
>.|TRBJ1-3|TRBV6-1|.
TGTGCCAGCAGCGCTGAACTGGGGGAGAAGGGAAACACCATATATTTT
CASSAELGEKGNTIYF
>TRBD2|TRBJ2-4|TRBV11-2|.
TGTGCCAGCAGACAGGGACTAGCGGACCCAAGTATTCAGTACTTC
CASRQGLADPSIQYF
>.|TRBJ2-7|TRBV30|.
TGTGCCTGGAGTGTAGCAGGGACCGCCTACGAGCAGTACTTC
CAWSVAGTAYEQYF
>.|TRBJ2-1|TRBV5-1|many
TGCGCCAGCAGCTTGATTCCAGGCGCGTACAATGAGCAGTTCTTC
CASSLIPGAYNEQFF
>.|TRBJ1-2|TRBV20-1|.
TGCAGTGCTAGTACCCGATTGGCCGGGGGCTACACCTTC
CSASTRLAGGYTF
>.|TRBJ2-7|TRBV7-2|few
TGTGCCAGCAGCTTCACCTCCTACGAGCAGTACTTC
CASSFTSYEQYF